The 20 T cell receptor beta chains in this list originate from one sample, sequenced in a study of Graves' ophthalmopathy and Graves' hyperthyroidism (dated by TCRdb to the late 2010s). The reads were generated on an Illumina HiSeq 2000. For repertoire sequencing, TCR beta CDR3 regions were amplified from RNA transcripts. A first-round RT-PCR used HTBI primers with the Qiagen OneStep RT-PCR kit, followed by a second-round multiplex PCR, size selection and purification. TCRdb handled the public reads itself, with Q25 trimming in fastp and clone calling in MiXCR, and kept productive beta chains. Each entry is one CDR3 protein sequence, shown with its most common DNA and genes. Within this sample are fewer than 400,000 distinct CDR3 sequences, with about 16% of them counted one time only. The ten biggest clones cover around 1.5% of the sample. Material for sequencing was peripheral blood. Source of these receptors: a woman between 18 and 30 years old with Graves' ophthalmopathy. Donor details come from another sample of the same person, matched by shared clones.

This clonotype was recorded a few times. At one end the junction does not follow the germline gene, possibly because of a read error. The chain carries TRBV12-3 or TRBV12-4 and TRBJ2-2; either TRBD1 or TRBD2 may fit D (5 bases each). This CDR3 has 16 residues. CDR3 loop: CVSSIRPWGYSGELFF. In DNA form, the CDR3 reads TGTGTCAGCAGCATCAGACCCTGGGGGTATTCCGGGGAGCTGTTTTTT.

This clonotype was observed at least ten times. At one end the junction does not follow the germline gene, possibly because of a read error. The genes are TRBV4-2 and TRBJ2-5; unclear D gene. The CDR3 extends over 14 amino acids. The germline CDR1 and CDR2 sequences are LGHNA and YNFKEQ. CDR3 nucleotide sequence: TGTGCCAGCAGCCCACCCTGGGCCCCAGAGCCCCAGTACTTC. Encoded protein: CASSPPWAPEPQYF.

Worth noting for this clonotype: This sequence may be a read error, since a much larger clone differs from it by one base. This CDR3 fails to terminate in the conserved phenylalanine or tryptophan, so it likely reflects a read error. It is unclear where the CDR3 begins or ends on the DNA, so no DNA is shown, and the CDR3 is as TCRdb lists it. The rearrangement uses TRBV30 and TRBJ1-1. Germline CDR1 GTSNPN, CDR2 SVGIG (reference sequence). The CDR3 is made up of 11 amino acids, end residues included. CDR3 region: CAWGKSGESFS.

The V and J genes are TRBV6-2 or TRBV6-3 and TRBJ1-1; no reliable D call. Germline V gene lookup returns CDR1 MNHEY and CDR2 SVGEGT. V shed 6 bases and J shed 0 bases, with 11 bases lying between them. The CDR3 is made up of 14 amino acids. This chain's CDR3 is CASREHILNTEAFF. The CDR3 nucleotides are TGTGCCAGCAGGGAGCACATTTTGAACACTGAAGCTTTCTTT.

The table lists this clonotype with many counts. Here the CDR3 reads CASSFWTSGTEETQYF. The CDR3 nucleotides read TGTGCCAGCAGTTTTTGGACTAGCGGGACGGAAGAGACCCAGTACTTC. This chain links TRBV28 with TRBJ2-5, with 12 nucleotides matching TRBD2. Trimming cost V 3 bases and J 3 bases; bases outside gene matches: 5. Germline V gene lookup returns CDR1 MDHEN and CDR2 SYDVKM. The CDR3 consists of 16 residues.

This clonotype was counted at least ten times. V gene TRBV6-1 combines with J gene TRBJ2-4, with D maybe TRBD2 (6 bases). The germline V gene encodes CDR1 MNHNS and CDR2 SASEGT. The CDR3 contains 14 residues. Trimming stripped 8 bases from V and 7 bases from J, with 18 bases between. The CDR3 region is CASRTSRGGNIQYF. The CDR3 DNA follows: TGTGCCAGCCGGACCTCCCGCGGAGGGAACATTCAGTACTTC.

This clonotype was detected many times. This chain links TRBV10-3 with TRBJ2-7; D gene unclear. The germline V gene has CDR1 ENHRY and CDR2 SYGVKD. The ends were cut back, 4 bases at V and 3 bases at J, with 4 bases in the middle. The CDR3 runs to 11 residues. This CDR3 is CAISVSYEQYF. The CDR3 DNA reads as TGTGCCATCAGTGTCAGCTACGAGCAGTACTTC.

This clonotype was picked up many times. The DNA for the CDR3 is TGTGCCAGCAGCCCAACCCTCCTCCTCACTGAAGCTTTCTTT. Protein sequence: CASSPTLLLTEAFF. This sequence joins TRBV6-1 and TRBJ1-1; D is unclear. CDR1 MNHNS and CDR2 SASEGT come from the germline V gene. The V end lost 6 bases, the J end lost 4 bases, and 15 bases lay between the germline ends. This CDR3 spans 14 amino acids.

This clonotype was picked up many times. The rearrangement joins TRBV29-1 to TRBJ2-2, with no clear D. The CDR3 sequence is 14 residues long. CDR1 and CDR2 (germline): SQVTM, ANQGSEA. Between the trimmed V and J ends, which lost 4 bases and 2 bases, there was a span of 11 bases. For the CDR3, the DNA is TGCAGCGTTGGAGTTAGCTTAAACACCGGGGAGCTGTTTTTT. It encodes CSVGVSLNTGELFF.

This clonotype was recorded at least ten times. This chain links TRBV11-1 with TRBJ2-7; 9 bases match TRBD2. CDR3 length: 16 residues. Germline trimming cut 2 bases from V and 4 bases from J; bases unmatched to any gene: 9. Germline V CDR1 and CDR2: SGHAT, FQDESV (reference sequence). The CDR3 protein is CASSLRLSSGAYEQYF. The CDR3 DNA is TGTGCCAGCAGCTTAAGGTTATCTAGCGGGGCTTACGAGCAGTACTTC.

This clonotype was seen at least ten times. This rearrangement joins TRBV7-2 to TRBJ1-3; 8 nucleotides line up with TRBD1. The germline gives CDR1 SGHTA, CDR2 FQGNSA. The CDR3 spans 14 residues. Losses at the gene ends were 5 bases for V and 4 bases for J; bases not matched to a gene: 4. CDR3 amino acids: CASSETGAGNTIYF. The CDR3 region has the DNA TGTGCCAGCAGCGAGACAGGGGCAGGAAACACCATATATTTT.

Many counts were recorded for this clonotype. The chain carries TRBV27 and TRBJ2-2; D is perhaps TRBD1 (5 bases). Trimming pared 2 bases from V and 6 bases from J, leaving 10 bases between. Germline V CDR1 and CDR2: MNHEY, SMNVEV (reference sequence). The CDR3 is 14 amino acids. The CDR3 DNA reads TGTGCCAGCAGTTTAATGGGGCCAGCCGGGGAGCTGTTTTTT. Translated, it gives CASSLMGPAGELFF.

The rearrangement uses TRBV6-2 or TRBV6-3 and TRBJ2-5, with D possibly matching TRBD1 (6 bases). This CDR3 spans 15 amino acids. V was pared by 5 bases and J by 1 base, with 14 bases between. CDR1 is MNHEY and CDR2 is SVGEGT in the germline V gene. The CDR3 is CASSRRLTGQETQYF. Written as DNA, the CDR3 is TGTGCCAGCAGTCGACGATTGACAGGCCAAGAGACCCAGTACTTC.

This clonotype was recorded at least ten times. The chain has TRBV19 and TRBJ1-2; D gene unclear. Germline V gene lookup returns CDR1 LNHDA and CDR2 SQIVND (reference sequence). Trimming left V 7 bases short and J 4 bases short, with 10 bases between. The CDR3 is made up of 12 amino acids. The CDR3 coding sequence is TGTGCCAGTACTCAGAGTTTCTATGGCTACACCTTC. Residues: CASTQSFYGYTF.

This clonotype appeared many times. The rearrangement uses TRBV5-1 and TRBJ2-2, with 7 positions matching TRBD1. From germline, CDR1 is SGHRS and CDR2 YFSETQ. This CDR3 is 14 amino acids long. The V gene end was trimmed by 7 bases and the J gene end by 5 bases; junction bases not matched to a gene: 8. As DNA, the CDR3 is TGCGCCAGCGCCACAACAGGGGCGACCGGGGAGCTGTTTTTT. Protein product: CASATTGATGELFF.

In its sample, this clonotype was seen many times. The V gene is TRBV28, the J gene TRBJ2-7, with D tentatively TRBD2 (5 bases). V was shortened by 6 bases and J by 0 bases, with 15 bases between the two germline ends. Germline values: CDR1 MDHEN, CDR2 SYDVKM. This CDR3 contains 15 residues. In DNA, the CDR3 is TGTGCCAGCAGCCCGTCCGGGGATAGCTCCTACGAGCAGTACTTC. Residues: CASSPSGDSSYEQYF.

This chain joins TRBV28 and TRBJ2-7; TRBD1 matches 7 bases. V trimming: 2 bases; J trimming: 3 bases; junction bases outside the gene matches: 4. The germline gives CDR1 MDHEN, CDR2 SYDVKM. This CDR3 region has 14 residues. CDR3 amino acids: CASSLMGQHYEQYF. As DNA, the CDR3 is TGTGCCAGCAGTTTAATGGGACAGCACTACGAGCAGTACTTC.

This clonotype was recorded many times. This chain links TRBV6-2 or TRBV6-3 with TRBJ2-2; TRBD1 matches at 8 bases. CDR1 MNHEY and CDR2 SVGEGT come from the germline V gene. The junction had 5 bases not matched to a gene; V was cut back by 7 bases and J by 4 bases. CDR3 length: 14 residues. The DNA of the CDR3 is TGTGCCAGCAAAAGGACAGGGCCCACCGGGGAGCTGTTTTTT. Protein sequence: CASKRTGPTGELFF.

This clonotype was seen ten or more times. The chain uses TRBV28 and TRBJ1-6, with D perhaps TRBD1 (6 bases). This CDR3 spans 16 amino acids. Germline assignment: CDR1 MDHEN and CDR2 SYDVKM. Trimming pared 6 bases from V and 0 bases from J, leaving 12 bases between. The CDR3: CASRDRQSSYNSPLHF. CDR3 coding DNA: TGTGCCAGCAGAGACAGGCAAAGCTCCTATAATTCACCCCTCCACTTT.

This clonotype was seen at least ten times. The V call is TRBV7-8, the J call TRBJ2-2, with a possible D match to TRBD2 (6 bases). V was cut by 2 bases and J by 6 bases, with 10 bases left in between. The CDR3 is made up of 14 amino acids. Per the germline V gene, CDR1 is SGHVS and CDR2 is FQNEAQ. This CDR3 is CASSLRRGAGELFF. In DNA, the CDR3 is TGTGCCAGCAGCTTAAGGAGGGGCGCCGGGGAGCTGTTTTTT.